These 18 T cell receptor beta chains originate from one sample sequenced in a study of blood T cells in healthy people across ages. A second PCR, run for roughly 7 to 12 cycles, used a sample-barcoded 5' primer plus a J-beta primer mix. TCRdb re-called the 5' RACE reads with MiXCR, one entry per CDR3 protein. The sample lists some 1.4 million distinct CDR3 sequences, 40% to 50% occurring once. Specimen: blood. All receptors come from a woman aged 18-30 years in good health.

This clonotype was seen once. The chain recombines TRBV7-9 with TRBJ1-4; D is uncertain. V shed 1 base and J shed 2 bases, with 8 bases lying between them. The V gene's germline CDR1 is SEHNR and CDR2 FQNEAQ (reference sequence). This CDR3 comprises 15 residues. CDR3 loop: CASSLGGRTNEKLFF. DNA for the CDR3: TGTGCCAGCAGCTTAGGTGGCAGGACTAATGAAAAACTGTTTTTT. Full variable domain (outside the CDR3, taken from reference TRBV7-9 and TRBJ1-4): DTGVSQNPRHKITKRGQNVTFRCDPISEHNRLYWYRQTLGQGPEFLTYFQNEAQLEKSRLLSDRFSAERPKGSFSTLEIQRTEQGDSAMYLCASSLGGRTNEKLFFGSGTQLSVL.

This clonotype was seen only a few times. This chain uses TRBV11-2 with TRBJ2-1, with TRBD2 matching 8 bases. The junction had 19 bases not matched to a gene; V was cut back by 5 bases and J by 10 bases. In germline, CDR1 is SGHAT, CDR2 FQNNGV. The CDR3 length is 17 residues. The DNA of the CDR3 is TGTGCCAGCAGCGCCTCTTGGACTAGCTCCCAACTCAAGGAGCAGTTCTTC. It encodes CASSASWTSSQLKEQFF.

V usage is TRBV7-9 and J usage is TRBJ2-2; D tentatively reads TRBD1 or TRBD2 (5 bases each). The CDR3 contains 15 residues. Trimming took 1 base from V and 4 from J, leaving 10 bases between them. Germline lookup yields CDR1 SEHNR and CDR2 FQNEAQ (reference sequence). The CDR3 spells CASSLETGGTGELFF. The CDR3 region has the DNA TGTGCCAGCAGCTTAGAGACTGGGGGCACCGGGGAGCTGTTTTTT.

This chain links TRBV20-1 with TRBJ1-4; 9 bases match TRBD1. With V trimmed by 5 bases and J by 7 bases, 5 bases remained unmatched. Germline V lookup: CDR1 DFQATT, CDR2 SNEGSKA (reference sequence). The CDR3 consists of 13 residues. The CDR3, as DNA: TGCAGTGCTTGGGGACAGGGCCTTGAAAAACTGTTTTTT. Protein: CSAWGQGLEKLFF.

The CDR3 nucleotides read TGTGCCAGCAGCCACACCCCGGACAGGGTGGCTTTCTTT. Residues: CASSHTPDRVAFF. The gene calls are TRBV6-6 and TRBJ1-1; 8 nucleotides align to TRBD1. This CDR3 comprises 13 residues. CDR1 and CDR2 (germline): MNHNY, SVGAGI (reference sequence). J gave up 11 bases and V 6 bases, and 11 bases lay outside the gene matches.

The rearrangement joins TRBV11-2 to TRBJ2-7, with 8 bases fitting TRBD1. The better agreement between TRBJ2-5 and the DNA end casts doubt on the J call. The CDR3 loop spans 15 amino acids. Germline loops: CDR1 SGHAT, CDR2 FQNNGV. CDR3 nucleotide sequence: TGTGCCAGCAGCCATAGACAGGGGTATTCGGAGACCCAGTACTTC. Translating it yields CASSHRQGYSETQYF.

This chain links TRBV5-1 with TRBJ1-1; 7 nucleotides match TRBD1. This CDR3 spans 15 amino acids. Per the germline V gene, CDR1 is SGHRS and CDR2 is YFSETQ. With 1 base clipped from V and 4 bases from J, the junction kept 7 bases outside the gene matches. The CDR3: CASSLRGGSGTEAFF. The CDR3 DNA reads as TGCGCCAGCAGCTTGAGAGGGGGCTCGGGCACTGAAGCTTTCTTT.

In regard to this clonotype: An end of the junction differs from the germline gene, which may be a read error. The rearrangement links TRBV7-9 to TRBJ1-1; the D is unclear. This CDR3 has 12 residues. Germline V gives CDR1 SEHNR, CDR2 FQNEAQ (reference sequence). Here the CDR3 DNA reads TGTGCCTGCAGCCCAGTAGGCACTGAAGCTTTCTTT. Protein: CACSPVGTEAFF.

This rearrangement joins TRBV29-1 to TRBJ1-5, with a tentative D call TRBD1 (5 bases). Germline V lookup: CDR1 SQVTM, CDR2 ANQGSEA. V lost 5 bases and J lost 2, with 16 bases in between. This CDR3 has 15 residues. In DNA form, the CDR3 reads TGCAGCGTTAGGGGTTTCGTAGGGGGCAATCAGCCCCAGCATTTT. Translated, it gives CSVRGFVGGNQPQHF.

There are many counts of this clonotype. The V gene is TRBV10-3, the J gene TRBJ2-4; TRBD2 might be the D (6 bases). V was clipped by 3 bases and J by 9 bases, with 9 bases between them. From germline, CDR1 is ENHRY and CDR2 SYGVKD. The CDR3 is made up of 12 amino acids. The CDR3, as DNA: TGTGCCATCAGTGATGCGGAGGGCATTCAGTACTTC. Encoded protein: CAISDAEGIQYF.

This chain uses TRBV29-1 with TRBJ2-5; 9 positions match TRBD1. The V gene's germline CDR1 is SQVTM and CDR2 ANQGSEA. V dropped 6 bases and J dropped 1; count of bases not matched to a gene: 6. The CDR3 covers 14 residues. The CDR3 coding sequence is TGCAGCGTGTGGACAGGGGCCATCCAAGAGACCCAGTACTTC. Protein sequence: CSVWTGAIQETQYF.

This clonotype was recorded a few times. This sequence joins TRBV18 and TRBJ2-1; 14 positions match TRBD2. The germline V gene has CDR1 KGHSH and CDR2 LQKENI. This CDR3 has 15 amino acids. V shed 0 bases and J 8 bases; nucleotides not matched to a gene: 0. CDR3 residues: CASSPPGLAGDEQFF. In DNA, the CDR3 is TGTGCCAGCTCACCACCGGGACTAGCGGGGGATGAGCAGTTCTTC.

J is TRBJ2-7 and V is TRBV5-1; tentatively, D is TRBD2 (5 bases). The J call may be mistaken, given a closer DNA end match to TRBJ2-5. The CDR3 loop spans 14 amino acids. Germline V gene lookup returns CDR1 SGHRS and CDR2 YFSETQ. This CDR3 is CASKADGGQETQYF. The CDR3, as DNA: TGCGCCAGCAAGGCCGATGGCGGGCAAGAGACCCAGTACTTC.

CDR3 coding DNA: TGCGCCAGCAGCCAATTCGACAGGGAACAAGAGACCCAGTACTTC. This sequence encodes CASSQFDREQETQYF. The chain couples TRBV4-1 to TRBJ2-5; 7 positions match TRBD1. V trimming: 2 bases; J trimming: 2 bases; junction bases outside the gene matches: 5. Germline CDR1 MGHRA, CDR2 YSYEKL. CDR3 size: 15 residues.

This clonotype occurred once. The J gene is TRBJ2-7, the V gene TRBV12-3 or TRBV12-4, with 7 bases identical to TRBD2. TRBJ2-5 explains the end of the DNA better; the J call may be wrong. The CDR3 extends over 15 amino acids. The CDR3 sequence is CASSAREAGSETQYF. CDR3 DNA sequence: TGTGCCAGCAGTGCTCGGGAGGCGGGCTCGGAGACCCAGTACTTC.

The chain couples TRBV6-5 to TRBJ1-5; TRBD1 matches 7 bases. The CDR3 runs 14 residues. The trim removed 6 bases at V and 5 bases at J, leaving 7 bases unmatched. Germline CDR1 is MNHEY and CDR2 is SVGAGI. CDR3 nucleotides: TGTGCCAGCAGGCGGACAGGCTCAGATCAGCCCCAGCATTTT. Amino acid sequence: CASRRTGSDQPQHF.

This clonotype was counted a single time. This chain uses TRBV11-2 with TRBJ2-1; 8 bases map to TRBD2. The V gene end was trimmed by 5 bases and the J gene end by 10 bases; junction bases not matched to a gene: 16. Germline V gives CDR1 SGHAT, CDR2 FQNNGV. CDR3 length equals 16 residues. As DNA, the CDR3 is TGTGCCAGCAGCCCGGACGGGACTAGTCGGTCGGTGGAGCAGTTCTTC. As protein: CASSPDGTSRSVEQFF.

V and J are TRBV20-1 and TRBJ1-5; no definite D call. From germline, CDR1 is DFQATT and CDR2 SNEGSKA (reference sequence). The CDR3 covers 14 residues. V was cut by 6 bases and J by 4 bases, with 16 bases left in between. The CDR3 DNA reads TGCAGTGCCCCGAGCCTGTCTGGGAATCAGCCCCAGCATTTT. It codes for CSAPSLSGNQPQHF.